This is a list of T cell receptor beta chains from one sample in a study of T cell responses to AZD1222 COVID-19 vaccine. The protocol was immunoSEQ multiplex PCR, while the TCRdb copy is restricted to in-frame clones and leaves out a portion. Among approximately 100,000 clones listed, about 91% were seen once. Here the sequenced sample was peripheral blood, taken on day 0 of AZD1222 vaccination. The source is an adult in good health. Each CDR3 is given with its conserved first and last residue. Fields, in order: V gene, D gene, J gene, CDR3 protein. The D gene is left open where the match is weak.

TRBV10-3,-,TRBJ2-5,CAISVRGQGQETQYF
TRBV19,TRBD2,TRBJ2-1,CASSATSGRAHEQFF
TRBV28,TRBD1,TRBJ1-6,CASSRDSNSPLHF
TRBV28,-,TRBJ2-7,CASRTAGSYEQYF
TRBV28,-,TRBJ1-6,CASKGYNSPLHF
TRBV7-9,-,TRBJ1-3,CASSWGRGTNTIYF
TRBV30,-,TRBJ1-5,CAWSVGSNQPQHF
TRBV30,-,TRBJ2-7,CAWERFPGSYEQYF
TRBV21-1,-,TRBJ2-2,CATNDSRLARAGELFF
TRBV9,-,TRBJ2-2,CASSVEFTAPVNTGELFF
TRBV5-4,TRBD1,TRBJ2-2,CASSLRQGAAGELFF
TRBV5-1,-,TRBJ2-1,CASSYDTQFDEQFF
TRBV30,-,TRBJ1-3,CAWSPDSGNTIYF
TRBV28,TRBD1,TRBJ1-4,CASRQGAEKLFF
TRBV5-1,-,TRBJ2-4,CASSADGGNLAKNIQYF
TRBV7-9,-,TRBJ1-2,CASSLDHGYTF
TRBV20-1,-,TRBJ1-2,CSASAAGGYGYTF
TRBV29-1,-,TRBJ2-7,CSVEGSTYEQYF
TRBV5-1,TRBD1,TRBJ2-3,CASSPGQLTDTQYF
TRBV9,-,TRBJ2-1,CASSVGPHNEQFF
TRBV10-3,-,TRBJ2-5,CAISDVREALETQYF
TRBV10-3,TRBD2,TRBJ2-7,CAISEAGSGRAFGGLGYEQYF
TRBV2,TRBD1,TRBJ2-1,CASSLQGSGYNEQFF
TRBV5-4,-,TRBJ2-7,CASSFPAKMDEQYF
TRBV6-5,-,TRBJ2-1,CASNPSSRNEQFF